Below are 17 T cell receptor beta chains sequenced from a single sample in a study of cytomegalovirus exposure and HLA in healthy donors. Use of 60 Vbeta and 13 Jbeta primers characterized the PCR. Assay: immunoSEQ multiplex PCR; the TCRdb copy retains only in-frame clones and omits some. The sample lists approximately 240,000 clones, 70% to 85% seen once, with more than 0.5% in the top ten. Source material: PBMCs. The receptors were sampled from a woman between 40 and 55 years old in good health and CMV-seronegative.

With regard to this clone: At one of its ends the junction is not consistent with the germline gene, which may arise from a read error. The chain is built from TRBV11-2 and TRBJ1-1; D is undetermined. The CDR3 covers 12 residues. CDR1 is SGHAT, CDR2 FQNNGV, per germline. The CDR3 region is CASSHTAAVYGF. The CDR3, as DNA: TGTGCCAGCAGCCACACGGCGGCAGTCTACGGCTTT.

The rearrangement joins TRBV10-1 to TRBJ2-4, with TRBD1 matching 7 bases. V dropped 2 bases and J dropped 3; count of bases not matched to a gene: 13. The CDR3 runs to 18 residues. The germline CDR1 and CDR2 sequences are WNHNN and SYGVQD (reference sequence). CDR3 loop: CASSEVTQGPFSKNIQYF. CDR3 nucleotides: TGCGCCAGCAGTGAGGTAACACAGGGGCCTTTTAGCAAAAACATTCAGTACTTC.

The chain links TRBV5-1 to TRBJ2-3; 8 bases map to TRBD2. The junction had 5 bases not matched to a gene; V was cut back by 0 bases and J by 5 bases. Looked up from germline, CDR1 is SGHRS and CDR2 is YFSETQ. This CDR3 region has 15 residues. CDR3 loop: CASSLESGGGDTQYF. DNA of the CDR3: TGCGCCAGCAGCTTGGAAAGCGGGGGTGGAGATACGCAGTATTTT.

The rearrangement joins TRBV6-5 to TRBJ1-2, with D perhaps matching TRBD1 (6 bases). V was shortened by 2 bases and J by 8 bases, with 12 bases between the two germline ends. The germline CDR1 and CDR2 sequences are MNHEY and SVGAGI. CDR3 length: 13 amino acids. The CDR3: CASSYPGQYGYTF. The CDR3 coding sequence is TGTGCCAGCAGTTACCCTGGACAGTACGGCTACACCTTC.

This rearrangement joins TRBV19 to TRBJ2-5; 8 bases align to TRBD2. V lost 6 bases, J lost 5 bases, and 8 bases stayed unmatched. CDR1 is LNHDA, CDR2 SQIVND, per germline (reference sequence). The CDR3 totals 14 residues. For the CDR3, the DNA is TGTGCCAGTAGCCCCGGGACTAGTAGTGAGACCCAGTACTTC. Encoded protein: CASSPGTSSETQYF.

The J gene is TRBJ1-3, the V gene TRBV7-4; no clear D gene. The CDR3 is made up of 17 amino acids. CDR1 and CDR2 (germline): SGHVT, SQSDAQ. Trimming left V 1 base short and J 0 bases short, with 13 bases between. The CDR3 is CASSLGGCPYSGNTIYF. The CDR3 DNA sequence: TGTGCCAGCAGCTTAGGAGGATGTCCCTACTCTGGAAACACCATATATTTT.

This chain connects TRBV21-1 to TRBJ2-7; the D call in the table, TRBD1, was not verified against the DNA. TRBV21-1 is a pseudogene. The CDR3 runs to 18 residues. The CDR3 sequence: CASPLPLGGRQGSDEQYF. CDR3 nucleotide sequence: TGTGCCAGCCCGCTTCCCTTGGGTGGAAGACAGGGGTCCGACGAGCAGTACTTC.

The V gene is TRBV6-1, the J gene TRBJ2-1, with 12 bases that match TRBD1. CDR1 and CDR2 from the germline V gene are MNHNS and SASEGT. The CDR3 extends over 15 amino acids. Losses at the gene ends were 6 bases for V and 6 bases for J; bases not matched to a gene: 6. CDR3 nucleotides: TGTGCCAGCAGCGCCCGGGACAGGGGGCCCAATGAGCAGTTCTTC. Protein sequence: CASSARDRGPNEQFF.

The CDR3 bases are TGTGCCAGCAGTGGGCCAGCGTTTCCCCTTTCCAATCAGCCCCAGCATTTT. Protein sequence: CASSGPAFPLSNQPQHF. V is TRBV6-1 and J is TRBJ1-5; unclear D gene. Trimming took 4 bases from V and 3 from J, leaving 19 bases between them. The CDR3 extends over 17 amino acids. Germline loops: CDR1 MNHNS, CDR2 SASEGT.

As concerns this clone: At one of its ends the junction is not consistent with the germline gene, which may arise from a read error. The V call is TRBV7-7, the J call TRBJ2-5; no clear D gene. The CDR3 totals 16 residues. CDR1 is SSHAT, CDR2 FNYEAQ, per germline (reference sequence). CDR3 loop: CASSPVVGLGAETQYF. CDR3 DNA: TGTGCTAGCAGCCCCGTCGTAGGTCTGGGCGCTGAGACCCAGTACTTC.

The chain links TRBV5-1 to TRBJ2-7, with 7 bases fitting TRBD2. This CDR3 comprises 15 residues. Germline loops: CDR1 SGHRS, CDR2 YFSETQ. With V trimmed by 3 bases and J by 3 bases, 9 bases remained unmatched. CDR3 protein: CASSWGGTGDYEQYF. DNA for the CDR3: TGCGCCAGCAGCTGGGGAGGGACGGGAGACTACGAGCAGTACTTC. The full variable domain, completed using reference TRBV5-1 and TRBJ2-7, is KAGVTQTPRYLIKTRGQQVTLSCSPISGHRSVSWYQQTPGQGLQFLFEYFSETQRNKGNFPGRFSGRQFSNSRSEMNVSTLELGDSALYLCASSWGGTGDYEQYFGPGTRLTVT.

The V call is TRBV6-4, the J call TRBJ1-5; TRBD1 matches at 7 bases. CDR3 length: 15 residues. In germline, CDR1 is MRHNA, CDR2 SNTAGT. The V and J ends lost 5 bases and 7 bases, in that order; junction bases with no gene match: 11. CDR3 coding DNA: TGTGCCAGCAGTCCGGTTAGACAGGGCTTCCAGCCCCAGCATTTT. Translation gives CASSPVRQGFQPQHF.

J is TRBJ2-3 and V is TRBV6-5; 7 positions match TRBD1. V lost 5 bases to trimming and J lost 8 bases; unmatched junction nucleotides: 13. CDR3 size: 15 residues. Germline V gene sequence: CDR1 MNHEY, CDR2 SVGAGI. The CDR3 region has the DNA TGTGCCAGCAGTACAACAGGGGAAGCGATTGGTACGCAGTATTTT. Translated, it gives CASSTTGEAIGTQYF.

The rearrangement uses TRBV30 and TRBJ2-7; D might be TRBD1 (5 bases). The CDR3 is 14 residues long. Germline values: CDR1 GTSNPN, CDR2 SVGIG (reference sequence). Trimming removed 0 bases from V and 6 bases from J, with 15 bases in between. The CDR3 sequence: CAWSVKGVPFEQYF. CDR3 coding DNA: TGTGCCTGGAGTGTAAAAGGGGTTCCCTTCGAGCAGTACTTC.

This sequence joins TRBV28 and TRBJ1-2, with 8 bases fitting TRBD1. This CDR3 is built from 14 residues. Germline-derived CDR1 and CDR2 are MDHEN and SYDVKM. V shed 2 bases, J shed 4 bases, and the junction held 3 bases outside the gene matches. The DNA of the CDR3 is TGTGCCAGCAGTTTAGGTGGGACAGGCTATGGCTACACCTTC. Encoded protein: CASSLGGTGYGYTF.

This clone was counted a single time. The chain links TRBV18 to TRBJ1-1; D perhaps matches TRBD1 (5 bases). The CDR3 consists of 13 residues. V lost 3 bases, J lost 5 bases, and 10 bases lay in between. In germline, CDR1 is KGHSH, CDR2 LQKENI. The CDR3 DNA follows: TGTGCCAGCTCACCGATCAGGGATACTGAAGCTTTCTTT. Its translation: CASSPIRDTEAFF.

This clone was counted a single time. Here the CDR3 DNA reads TGTGCCAGCAGCTCCGACAGGGGGGTTATTGAGCCCCAGCATTTT. Protein: CASSSDRGVIEPQHF. The gene calls are TRBV7-2 and TRBJ1-5; 9 bases fit TRBD1. From germline, CDR1 is SGHTA and CDR2 FQGNSA. This CDR3 comprises 15 residues. V gave up 4 bases and J gave up 8 bases; unmatched junction bases: 9.